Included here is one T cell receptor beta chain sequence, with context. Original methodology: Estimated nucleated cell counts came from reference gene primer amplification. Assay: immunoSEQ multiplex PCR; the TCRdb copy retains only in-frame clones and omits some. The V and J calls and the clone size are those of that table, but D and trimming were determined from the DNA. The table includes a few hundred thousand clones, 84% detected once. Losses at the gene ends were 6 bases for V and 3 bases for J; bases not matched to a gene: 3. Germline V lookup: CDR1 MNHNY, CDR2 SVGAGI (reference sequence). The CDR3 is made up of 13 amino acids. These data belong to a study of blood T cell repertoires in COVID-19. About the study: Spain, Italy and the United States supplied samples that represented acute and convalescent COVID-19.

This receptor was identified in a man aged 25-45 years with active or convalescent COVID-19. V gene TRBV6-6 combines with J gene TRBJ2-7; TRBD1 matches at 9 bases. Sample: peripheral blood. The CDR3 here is CASSLGQGYEQYF. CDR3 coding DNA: TGTGCCAGCAGCCTGGGACAGGGCTACGAGCAGTACTTC.